The 19 T cell receptor beta chains below all came from one sample that was sequenced in a study of radiotherapy plus CTLA-4 blockade in lung cancer. Assay: immunoSEQ multiplex PCR; the TCRdb copy retains only in-frame clones and omits some. The sample includes over 80,000 clones, around 86% of them seen just once. Sequencing was performed on peripheral blood, taken from a patient treated with radiotherapy plus ipilimumab. Receptor source: a human donor with non-small cell lung cancer who had stable disease on radiotherapy plus ipilimumab.

The J gene is TRBJ1-1, the V gene TRBV19, with D perhaps TRBD1 (6 bases). V was clipped by 3 bases and J by 8 bases, with 13 bases between them. The germline gives CDR1 LNHDA, CDR2 SQIVND (reference sequence). The CDR3 spans 13 residues. This CDR3 reads CASSMEDRFEAFF. The DNA of the CDR3 is TGTGCCAGTAGTATGGAGGACAGATTCGAAGCTTTCTTT. The entire variable domain, with the rest obtained from reference TRBV19 and TRBJ1-1, is as follows: DGGITQSPKYLFRKEGQNVTLSCEQNLNHDAMYWYRQDPGQGLRLIYYSQIVNDFQKGDIAEGYSVSREKKESFPLTVTSAQKNPTAFYLCASSMEDRFEAFFGQGTRLTVV.

V and J are TRBV19 and TRBJ1-2; TRBD1 aligns across 7 bases. The V segment lost 11 bases and the J segment 4 bases; nucleotides outside the gene matches: 7. Germline-derived CDR1 and CDR2 are LNHDA and SQIVND (reference sequence). This CDR3 is built from 12 residues. The CDR3 spells CACQTGLYGYTF. DNA for the CDR3: TGTGCCTGCCAGACAGGGCTCTATGGCTACACCTTC.

This clone was observed a single time. The V gene is TRBV2, the J gene TRBJ2-2; D may correspond to TRBD1 or TRBD2 (5 bases each). V was trimmed by 6 bases and J by 0 bases, leaving 5 bases between them. CDR1 SNHLY and CDR2 FYNNEI come from the germline V gene. The CDR3 runs 13 residues. CDR3 sequence: CASRGPNTGELFF. Written as DNA, the CDR3 is TGTGCCAGCAGGGGACCGAACACCGGGGAGCTGTTTTTT. The full variable domain, completed using reference TRBV2 and TRBJ2-2, is EPEVTQTPSHQVTQMGQEVILRCVPISNHLYFYWYRQILGQKVEFLVSFYNNEISEKSEIFDDQFSVERPDGSNFTLKIRSTKLEDSAMYFCASRGPNTGELFFGEGSRLTVL.

V gene TRBV5-1 combines with J gene TRBJ2-7, with 9 nucleotides matching TRBD1. Looked up from germline, CDR1 is SGHRS and CDR2 is YFSETQ. The V segment lost 3 bases and the J segment 3 bases; nucleotides outside the gene matches: 10. The CDR3 has 16 residues. Here the CDR3 DNA reads TGCGCCAGCAGCTCGGGTAAGGGGGACAGGGACTACGAGCAGTACTTC. Translating it yields CASSSGKGDRDYEQYF.

The V call is TRBV5-1, the J call TRBJ2-5, with D maybe TRBD2 (6 bases). CDR1 is SGHRS and CDR2 is YFSETQ in the germline V gene. Trimming left V 0 bases short and J 5 bases short, with 20 bases between. The CDR3 has 17 amino acids. The CDR3 protein is CASSLGRVSAQEETQYF. CDR3 in DNA: TGCGCCAGCAGCTTGGGGAGGGTATCAGCCCAAGAGGAGACCCAGTACTTC.

The genes are TRBV5-8 and TRBJ2-3; tentative D call: TRBD1 (6 bases). This CDR3 is 15 amino acids long. Germline V lookup: CDR1 SGHTS, CDR2 YDEGEE. V was trimmed by 3 bases and J by 0 bases, leaving 11 bases between them. The CDR3 reads CASSSGTRSTDTQYF. CDR3 nucleotides: TGTGCCAGCAGCTCCGGGACACGTAGCACAGATACGCAGTATTTT.

The chain carries TRBV2 and TRBJ1-2; 10 bases fit TRBD1. With V trimmed by 5 bases and J by 3 bases, 9 bases remained unmatched. Looked up from germline, CDR1 is SNHLY and CDR2 is FYNNEI. The CDR3 contains 16 residues. CDR3 loop: CASSLMPGTGDYGYTF. CDR3 sequence (DNA): TGTGCCAGCAGTTTAATGCCCGGGACAGGGGACTATGGCTACACCTTC. The full variable domain, rest sourced from reference TRBV2 and TRBJ1-2, is EPEVTQTPSHQVTQMGQEVILRCVPISNHLYFYWYRQILGQKVEFLVSFYNNEISEKSEIFDDQFSVERPDGSNFTLKIRSTKLEDSAMYFCASSLMPGTGDYGYTFGSGTRLTVV.

This sequence joins TRBV27 and TRBJ1-5; TRBD1 aligns across 7 bases. In germline, CDR1 is MNHEY, CDR2 SMNVEV (reference sequence). With 4 bases clipped from V and 6 bases from J, the junction kept 6 bases outside the gene matches. CDR3 length equals 14 residues. As DNA, the CDR3 is TGTGCCAGCAGTTACTCAGGGGGGGTTCAGCCCCAGCATTTT. Translating gives CASSYSGGVQPQHF.

The chain couples TRBV7-9 to TRBJ2-7; the match to TRBD1 covers 10 bases. With 3 bases clipped from V and 6 bases from J, the junction kept 5 bases outside the gene matches. The CDR3 is 14 residues long. Germline loops: CDR1 SEHNR, CDR2 FQNEAQ (reference sequence). CDR3: CASSLGQGTAEQYF. As DNA, the CDR3 is TGTGCCAGCAGCTTGGGACAGGGGACGGCCGAGCAGTACTTC. The full variable domain, its missing parts supplied by reference TRBV7-9 and TRBJ2-7, is DTGVSQNPRHKITKRGQNVTFRCDPISEHNRLYWYRQTLGQGPEFLTYFQNEAQLEKSRLLSDRFSAERPKGSFSTLEIQRTEQGDSAMYLCASSLGQGTAEQYFGPGTRLTVT.

The V and J genes are TRBV19 and TRBJ1-2, with TRBD1 identical over 7 bases. Germline V gene data show CDR1 as LNHDA and CDR2 as SQIVND (reference sequence). This CDR3 contains 14 residues. V trimming: 9 bases; J trimming: 4 bases; junction bases outside the gene matches: 11. CDR3 sequence: CASQDPGQLYGYTF. The CDR3 DNA follows: TGTGCCAGCCAGGACCCGGGACAGCTCTATGGCTACACCTTC.

V and J are TRBV6-6 and TRBJ1-6, with D possibly being TRBD1 (6 bases). V lost 6 bases, J lost 6 bases, and 15 bases lay in between. This CDR3 has 15 residues. Germline V gives CDR1 MNHNY, CDR2 SVGAGI (reference sequence). The CDR3 DNA reads TGTGCCAGCAGGCCTCAGGGGATGAGTAATTCACCCCTCCACTTT. Its translation is CASRPQGMSNSPLHF.

This clone came up once. The chain uses TRBV28 and TRBJ1-5; D remains unclear. Trimming removed 7 bases from V and 5 bases from J, with 9 bases in between. The CDR3 is made up of 12 amino acids. CDR1 MDHEN and CDR2 SYDVKM come from the germline V gene. The CDR3 DNA is TGTGCCAGCAACCTAGAGGATCAGCCCCAGCATTTT. Its translation is CASNLEDQPQHF.

The CDR3 region is CATSILTGNTIYF. Here the CDR3 DNA reads TGTGCCACCAGCATTTTAACTGGAAACACCATATATTTT. The chain combines TRBV15 with TRBJ1-3, with unresolved D. CDR3 size: 13 residues. V was trimmed by 4 bases and J by 2 bases, leaving 6 bases between them. CDR1 and CDR2 from the germline V gene are LNHNV and YYDKDF (reference sequence).

This clone was detected only a few times. Other nucleotide sequences from this sample produce the same CDR3. The V call is TRBV18, the J call TRBJ1-6; 8 bases agree with TRBD1. This CDR3 has 16 residues. Per the germline V gene, CDR1 is KGHSH and CDR2 is LQKENI. The junction had 2 bases not matched to a gene; V was cut back by 4 bases and J by 0 bases. CDR3 protein: CASSRQGASYNSPLHF. For the CDR3, the DNA is TGTGCCAGCTCACGTCAGGGGGCCTCCTATAATTCACCCCTCCACTTT.

The chain is built from TRBV7-9 and TRBJ2-5; 9 positions match TRBD2. This CDR3 comprises 14 residues. Per germline, CDR1 SEHNR and CDR2 FQNEAQ (reference sequence). V lost 7 bases and J lost 3; bases outside the gene matches: 6. CDR3 in DNA: TGTGCCAGCACCCCTGGCGGGAGGGAAGAGACCCAGTACTTC. Amino acids: CASTPGGREETQYF.

The chain recombines TRBV5-1 with TRBJ2-6; TRBD1 aligns across 11 bases. Germline V gives CDR1 SGHRS, CDR2 YFSETQ. V lost 4 bases, J lost 0 bases, and 6 bases stayed unmatched. The CDR3 sequence is 18 residues long. In nucleotides, the CDR3 is TGCGCCAGCAGCCCGACCGGGACAGGGGGCTCTGGGGCCAACGTCCTGACTTTC. Amino acid sequence: CASSPTGTGGSGANVLTF.

V and J are TRBV6-1 and TRBJ1-1; TRBD1 aligns across 8 bases. The germline V gene encodes CDR1 MNHNS and CDR2 SASEGT. The CDR3 is 14 residues long. J gave up 4 bases and V 6 bases, and 7 bases lay outside the gene matches. The CDR3 reads CASRIQGEATEAFF. The CDR3 bases are TGTGCCAGCAGGATACAGGGGGAAGCCACTGAAGCTTTCTTT.

The V gene is TRBV6-5, the J gene TRBJ1-2; a weak D match, TRBD1 (6 bases). Germline CDR1 MNHEY, CDR2 SVGAGI. The CDR3 covers 15 residues. Trimming left V 3 bases short and J 8 bases short, with 19 bases between. CDR3 coding DNA: TGTGCCAGCAGTTATGAGGGGGGGCGAAGAGGAGGCTACACCTTC. Protein sequence: CASSYEGGRRGGYTF.

There are a few counts of this clone. The genes are TRBV5-1 and TRBJ2-1; 8 bases map to TRBD2. Looked up from germline, CDR1 is SGHRS and CDR2 is YFSETQ. There are 15 residues in the CDR3. J was trimmed by 5 bases and V by 0 bases; bases with no gene match: 4. The CDR3 sequence: CASSLDGRGHNEQFF. The CDR3 DNA follows: TGCGCCAGCAGCTTGGACGGGAGGGGTCACAATGAGCAGTTCTTC.